This TCR beta chain was recorded in a study of CD8+CD57+ T cells in acquired aplastic anemia. Study overall: Each DNA sample taken from sorted CD4+ and CD8+ cells came to around 2.9 ug on average. Regarding the study as a whole: Almost 30 shared CD8+ CDR3s appeared highly expressed within patients' immunodominant clones. Patients and controls had CD8+ Simpson's diversity values that were not significantly distinct.

In this sample, this clonotype turned up a few times. No antigen is known for it. CDR3 and TCR beta VDJ profiling relied on a genomic DNA template. TCRdb re-called the reads with MiXCR, one entry per CDR3 protein. The data contain 250,000 to 300,000 distinct CDR3 sequences, approximately 55% of them singletons. Germline loops: CDR1 KGHSH, CDR2 LQKENI. CDR3 size: 16 residues. V was pared by 2 bases and J by 0 bases, with 12 bases between. Source material: sorted CD4+, CD8+, or CD8+CD57+ T cells (not recorded which) from PBMCs. This receptor was obtained from a human donor with severe aplastic anemia or a healthy control (not recorded which). The gene calls are TRBV18 and TRBJ2-3, with D perhaps assigned TRBD1 or TRBD2 (6 bases each). CDR3 sequence: CASSPVGGPSTDTQYF. The CDR3 bases are TGTGCCAGCTCACCAGTGGGGGGCCCTAGCACAGATACGCAGTATTTT.